Here is one T cell receptor beta chain with its context. This clonotype was observed many times. Its antigen remains unidentified. No per-base quality is available; no much larger clone lies one base away. The TCR beta CDR3 regions were amplified from the RNA transcripts. The first round of RT-PCR for the TCR CDR3 was performed with the HTBI primer set and the Qiagen OneStep RT-PCR kit. Libraries were constructed in a second round of multiplex PCR, after which size selection and purification were performed. Paired-end sequencing of the libraries was performed with 100 bp reads on an Illumina HiSeq2000. The source study handled its data this way. SOAPnuke was used to process the raw data, with reads discarded if the reads contained adapters or uncalled bases, had a mean Phred below 15, or lacked an exact constant-primer or identifier match. High-quality paired reads were merged with COPE v1.2.5, and unique nucleotide sequences were defined as clonotypes. MiTCR v1.1 was used to align the clonotypes against IMGT TRBV, TRBD and TRBJ reference segments. The analysis included only V-J combinations with a frequency above 0.0001, which together covered roughly 99% of the repertoires. A TCS score was defined as the ratio of F50 (clonal expansion) to E x V (chaos), with BLOSUM62-based TCRdist applied between CDR3 peptides within each V-J. Welch's t-statistics and random forest reduced approximately 520 V-J features to about 12, which were used in a naive Bayes classifier (R e1071). Using fastp trimming at Q25 and MiXCR clonotype assembly, TCRdb reanalyzed the public sequencing data and kept in-frame beta chains. Rows are unified per CDR3 protein, each entry keeping the most common DNA and genes. These V and J calls are TCRdb output, not the study's own analysis. Present in this sample are some 270,000 distinct CDR3 sequences, roughly 22% of which were seen just once. The ten largest clonotypes hold roughly a third of the sample.

In the ophthalmopathy patients, disease was moderately to severely active, with a Clinical Activity Score of 3 or more, a NOSPECS grade of 4 or more, and a duration of less than 3 months. Exclusion was applied to patients with uncontrolled infections, other autoimmune diseases, pregnancy or lactation. Diagnoses were based on clinical symptoms, serum thyroxine and TRAb, thyroid ultrasound and orbital computed tomography. PBMCs were separated from under 12 ml of fresh peripheral blood using Ficoll-Paque density gradient centrifugation. Total RNA was extracted using Trizol reagent, and RNA quality was assessed on an Agilent 2100 Bioanalyzer. Its CDR3 holds 15 amino acids, cysteine through phenylalanine. CDR3 DNA is the only sequence kept; it has 45 bases, read in frame from the first base. The CDR1 and CDR2 encoded by the germline V gene are SQVTM and ANQGSEA. V is pared back by 2 bases and J by 1 base, with 14 bases lying between the germline termini.

This sample is drawn from a study of T cells in Graves' hyperthyroidism and ophthalmopathy (dated by TCRdb to the late 2010s). Some background on the complete study: Peripheral blood was collected at initial diagnosis, before any treatment. To identify distinguishing TCR V-J signatures, a discovery cohort of 100 patients was used, comprising some 45 with Graves' ophthalmopathy and around 57 with stable Graves' hyperthyroidism. Whether ophthalmopathy could be predicted prospectively was tested in an independent validation cohort made up of some 20 hyperthyroidism patients plus 17 patients who later progressed to ophthalmopathy. The 85 to 100 discovery patients were randomly split 7:3 into training and test sets. In addition, the study compared T-cell repertoires in thyroid tissue and in blood from roughly six Graves' hyperthyroidism patients. Following sampling, methimazole starting at 30 mg daily was given to hyperthyroidism patients, and high-dose intravenous methylprednisolone was given to ophthalmopathy patients. TCR Vbeta CDR3 sequencing of 135 peripheral blood samples (43 ophthalmopathy, 75 or so hyperthyroidism and approximately 17 progressor patients) is reported in the paper. The investigation overall reported the following: In validation, the model predicted progression to ophthalmopathy with 65% to 71% sensitivity and 72% to 85% specificity, a median of 6.5 months before onset. A model built on a 13 V-J signature distinguished ophthalmopathy from stable hyperthyroidism, reaching 87.88% sensitivity and around 82% specificity in cross-validation and 80%/75% in testing. Sample size was not statistically predetermined, and blinding of investigators to group allocation was not performed. Blood samples also contained most of the expanded thyroid clonotypes (frequency above 0.001), which suggests that blood repertoires may reflect thyroid immune responses.

The specimen was blood. This receptor was taken from a woman aged 40 to 50 with Graves' ophthalmopathy. The sequence links TRBV29-1 to TRBJ2-5, with the D assignment possibly TRBD1 or TRBD2, given 5 matching bases for each. The CDR3 protein sequence reads: CSVEPRDAPQETQYF. The base sequence is TGCAGCGTTGAACCCCGGGACGCCCCCCAAGAGACCCAGTACTTC.